A single sample gave rise to the 3 T cell receptor beta chains below, sequenced in a study of T-cell reconstitution after alpha-beta-depleted transplantation in children. Unique molecular identifiers were incorporated when the TCRbeta library was constructed. In TCRdb, the PCR reads were re-called with MiXCR into one record per CDR3 protein. The repertoire holds about 440,000 distinct CDR3 sequences, with roughly 44% as singletons. This specimen consisted of PBMCs, obtained before TCRalphabeta/CD19-depleted stem cell transplant. The receptor set was obtained from a girl aged 2 to 10 with aplastic anemia, due to receive a stem cell transplant.

This chain links TRBV7-9 with TRBJ1-3; a possible D gene is TRBD1 (5 bases). V was trimmed by 1 base and J by 0 bases, leaving 13 bases between them. CDR3 length equals 17 residues. Germline V CDR1 and CDR2: SEHNR, FQNEAQ (reference sequence). This chain's CDR3 is CASSLGTGARSGNTIYF. The CDR3 coding sequence is TGTGCCAGCAGCTTAGGAACCGGGGCCCGCTCTGGAAACACCATATATTTT.

This clonotype was recorded a few times. J is TRBJ2-1 and V is TRBV15, with a tentative D call TRBD2 (6 bases). The CDR3 has 16 residues. V was cut by 6 bases and J by 0 bases, with 15 bases left in between. Germline CDR1 reads LNHNV; CDR2 reads YYDKDF (reference sequence). This CDR3 reads CATSRIGSTSYNEQFF. The CDR3 nucleotides read TGTGCCACCAGTCGGATCGGGAGTACCTCCTACAATGAGCAGTTCTTC.

This clonotype has only a few counts. The chain carries TRBV11-2 and TRBJ2-1, with D perhaps TRBD2 (6 bases). The V gene's germline CDR1 is SGHAT and CDR2 FQNNGV. The CDR3 contains 14 residues. The V end lost 2 bases, the J end lost 8 bases, and 13 bases lay between the germline ends. CDR3: CASSLNRLGDEQFF. The CDR3 region has the DNA TGTGCCAGCAGCTTAAACCGACTAGGGGATGAGCAGTTCTTC.